This TCR beta chain was recorded in a study of identical twins. TCRdb used MiXCR to reprocess the 5' RACE reads, holding one entry per CDR3 protein. This table holds roughly 720,000 distinct CDR3 sequences, about 20% found once. In this sample, this clonotype turned up a few times. Germline CDR1 LGHNA, CDR2 YSLEER. The CDR3 is 15 amino acids. Trimming at V came to 3 bases and at J to 7 bases, leaving 6 bases not matched to a gene. These data were also reused for a study on T cells expressing NK-cell markers. This second study notes: TCR beta repertoires came from sorted CD3+CD56+NKG2C+, CD3+CD56+NKG2C- and CD3+CD56-NKG2C+ T cells. Eight donors were sequenced, of whom seven were HCMV-seropositive, while the remaining one was HCMV-seronegative.

The sample consisted of PBMCs. V gene TRBV4-3 combines with J gene TRBJ2-1; TRBD1 matches 10 bases. The TCR was taken from a woman between 18 and 29 years old in good health. CDR3: CASSQGRDRGNEQFF. As DNA, the CDR3 is TGCGCCAGCAGCCAGGGACGGGACAGGGGTAATGAGCAGTTCTTC.